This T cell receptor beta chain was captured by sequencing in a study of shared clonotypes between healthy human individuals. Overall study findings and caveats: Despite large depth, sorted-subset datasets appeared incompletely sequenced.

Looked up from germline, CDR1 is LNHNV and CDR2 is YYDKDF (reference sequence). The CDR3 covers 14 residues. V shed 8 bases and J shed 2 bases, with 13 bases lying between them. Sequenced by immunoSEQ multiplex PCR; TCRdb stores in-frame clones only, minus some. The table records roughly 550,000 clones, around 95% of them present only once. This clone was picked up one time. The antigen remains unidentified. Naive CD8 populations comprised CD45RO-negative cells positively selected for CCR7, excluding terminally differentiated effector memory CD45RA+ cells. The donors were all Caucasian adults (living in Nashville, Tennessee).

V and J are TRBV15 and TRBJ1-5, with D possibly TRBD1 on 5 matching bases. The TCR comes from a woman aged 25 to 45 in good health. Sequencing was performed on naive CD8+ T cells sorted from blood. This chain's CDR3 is CATPNRRGNQPQHF. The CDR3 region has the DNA TGTGCCACCCCTAACAGGAGGGGCAATCAGCCCCAGCATTTT. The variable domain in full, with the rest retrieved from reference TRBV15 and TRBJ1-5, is DAMVIQNPRYQVTQFGKPVTLSCSQTLNHNVMYWYQQKSSQAPKLLFHYYDKDFNNEADTPDNFQSRRPNTSFCFLDIRSPGLGDTAMYLCATPNRRGNQPQHFGDGTRLSIL.